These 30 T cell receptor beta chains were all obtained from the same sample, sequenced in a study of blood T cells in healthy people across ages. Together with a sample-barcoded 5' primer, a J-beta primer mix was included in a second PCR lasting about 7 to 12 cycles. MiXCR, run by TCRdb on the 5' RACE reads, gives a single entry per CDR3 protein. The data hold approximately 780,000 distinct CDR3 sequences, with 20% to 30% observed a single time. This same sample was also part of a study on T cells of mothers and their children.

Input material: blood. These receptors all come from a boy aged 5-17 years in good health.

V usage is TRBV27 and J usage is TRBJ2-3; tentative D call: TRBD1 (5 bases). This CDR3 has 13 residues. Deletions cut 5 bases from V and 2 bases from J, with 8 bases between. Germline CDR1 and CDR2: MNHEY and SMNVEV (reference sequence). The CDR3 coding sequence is TGTGCCAGCAGTCCGGACACCACAGATACGCAGTATTTT. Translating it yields CASSPDTTDTQYF.

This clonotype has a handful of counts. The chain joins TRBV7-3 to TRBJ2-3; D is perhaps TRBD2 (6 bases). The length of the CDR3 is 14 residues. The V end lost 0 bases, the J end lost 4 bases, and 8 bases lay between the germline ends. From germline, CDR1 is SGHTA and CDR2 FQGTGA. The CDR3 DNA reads TGTGCCAGCAGCTTAACCCCGGGAGCAGATACGCAGTATTTT. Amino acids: CASSLTPGADTQYF.

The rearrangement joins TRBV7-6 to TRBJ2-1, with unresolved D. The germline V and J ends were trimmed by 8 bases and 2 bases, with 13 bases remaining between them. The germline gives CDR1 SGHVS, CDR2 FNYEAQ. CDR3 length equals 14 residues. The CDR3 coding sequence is TGTGCCAGCGCCGAGGTAGGCCCCTACAATGAGCAGTTCTTC. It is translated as CASAEVGPYNEQFF.

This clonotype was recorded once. The CDR3 loop is CASSIGRGPTDTQYF. The CDR3 coding sequence is TGTGCCAGTAGTATAGGAAGGGGCCCCACAGATACGCAGTATTTT. V gene TRBV19 combines with J gene TRBJ2-3; D perhaps matches TRBD1 (5 bases). Germline CDR1 and CDR2: LNHDA and SQIVND (reference sequence). This CDR3 is built from 15 residues. V lost 1 base and J lost 2, with 10 bases in between. Supplemented by reference TRBV19 and TRBJ2-3, the full variable domain reads DGGITQSPKYLFRKEGQNVTLSCEQNLNHDAMYWYRQDPGQGLRLIYYSQIVNDFQKGDIAEGYSVSREKKESFPLTVTSAQKNPTAFYLCASSIGRGPTDTQYFGPGTRLTVL.

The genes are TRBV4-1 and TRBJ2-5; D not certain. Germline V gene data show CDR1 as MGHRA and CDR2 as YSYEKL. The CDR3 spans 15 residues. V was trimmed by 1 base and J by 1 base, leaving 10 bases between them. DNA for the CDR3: TGCGCCAGCAGCCAAGCGGCTACCTTCCAAGAGACCCAGTACTTC. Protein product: CASSQAATFQETQYF.

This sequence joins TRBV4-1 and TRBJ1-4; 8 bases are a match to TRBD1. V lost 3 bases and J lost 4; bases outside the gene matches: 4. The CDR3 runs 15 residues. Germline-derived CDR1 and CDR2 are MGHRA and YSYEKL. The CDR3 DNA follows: TGCGCCAGCAGCCACCGGGACAGGAGTAATGAAAAACTGTTTTTT. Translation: CASSHRDRSNEKLFF.

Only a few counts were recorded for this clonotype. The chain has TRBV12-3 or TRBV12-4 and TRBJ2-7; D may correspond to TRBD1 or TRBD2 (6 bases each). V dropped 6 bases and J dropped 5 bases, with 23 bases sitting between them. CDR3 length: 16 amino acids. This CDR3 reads CASSPGRGTPGDEQYF. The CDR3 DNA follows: TGTGCCAGCAGCCCGGGCCGGGGGACACCGGGAGACGAGCAGTACTTC.

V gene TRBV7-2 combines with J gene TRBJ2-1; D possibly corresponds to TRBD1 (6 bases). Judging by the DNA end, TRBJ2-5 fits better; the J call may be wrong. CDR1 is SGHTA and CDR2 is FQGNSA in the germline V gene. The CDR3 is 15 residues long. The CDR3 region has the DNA TGTGCCAGCAGCTTAGTGTCAGGGACAAAAGAGACCCAGTACTTC. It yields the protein CASSLVSGTKETQYF.

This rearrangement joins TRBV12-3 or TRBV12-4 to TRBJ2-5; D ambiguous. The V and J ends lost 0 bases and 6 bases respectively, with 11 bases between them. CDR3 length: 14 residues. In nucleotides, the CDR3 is TGTGCCAGCAGTTTAGCGAGGCGGTTAAAGACCCAGTACTTC. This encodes CASSLARRLKTQYF.

CDR3 DNA sequence: TGTGCCAGCAGTGAAGGGGGGGTCCCCTACAATGAGCAGTTCTTC. It translates to CASSEGGVPYNEQFF. V usage is TRBV2 and J usage is TRBJ2-5, with a weak D call TRBD2 (6 bases). The last part of the DNA fits TRBJ2-1 better; the J call may be wrong. The CDR3 is 15 residues long. CDR1 is SNHLY, CDR2 FYNNEI, per germline.

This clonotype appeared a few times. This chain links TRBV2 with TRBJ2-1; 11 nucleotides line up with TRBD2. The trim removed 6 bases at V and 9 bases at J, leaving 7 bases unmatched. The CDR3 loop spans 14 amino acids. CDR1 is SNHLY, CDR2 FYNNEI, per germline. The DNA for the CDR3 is TGTGCCAGCAGCATTAGCGGGGGGGCCCCTGAGCAGTTCTTC. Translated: CASSISGGAPEQFF.

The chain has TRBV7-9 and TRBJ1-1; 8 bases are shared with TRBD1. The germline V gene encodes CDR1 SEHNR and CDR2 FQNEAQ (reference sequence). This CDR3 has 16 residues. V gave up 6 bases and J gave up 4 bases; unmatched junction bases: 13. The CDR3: CASRSGQGWRGTEAFF. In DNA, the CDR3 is TGTGCCAGCAGATCAGGACAGGGCTGGAGGGGCACTGAAGCTTTCTTT.

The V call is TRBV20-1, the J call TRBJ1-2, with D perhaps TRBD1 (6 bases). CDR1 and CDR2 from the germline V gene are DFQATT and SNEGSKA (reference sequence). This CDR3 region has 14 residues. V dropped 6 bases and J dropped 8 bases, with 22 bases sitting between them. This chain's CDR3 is CSATPTGTQGGYTF. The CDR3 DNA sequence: TGCAGTGCGACTCCCACCGGGACCCAGGGGGGCTACACCTTC.

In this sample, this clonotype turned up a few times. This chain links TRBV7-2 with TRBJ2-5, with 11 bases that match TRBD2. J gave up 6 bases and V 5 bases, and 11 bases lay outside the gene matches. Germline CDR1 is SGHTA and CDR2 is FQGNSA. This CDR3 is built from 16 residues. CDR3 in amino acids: CASSPQLAGDPKTQYF. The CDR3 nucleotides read TGTGCCAGCAGCCCACAACTAGCGGGGGATCCGAAGACCCAGTACTTC.

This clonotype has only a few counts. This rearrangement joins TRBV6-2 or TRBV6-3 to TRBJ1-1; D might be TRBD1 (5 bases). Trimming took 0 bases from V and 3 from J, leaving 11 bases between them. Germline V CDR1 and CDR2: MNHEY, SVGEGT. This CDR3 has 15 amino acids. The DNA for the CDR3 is TGTGCCAGCAGTTACTCGTCAGGGTGGGACACTGAAGCTTTCTTT. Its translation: CASSYSSGWDTEAFF.

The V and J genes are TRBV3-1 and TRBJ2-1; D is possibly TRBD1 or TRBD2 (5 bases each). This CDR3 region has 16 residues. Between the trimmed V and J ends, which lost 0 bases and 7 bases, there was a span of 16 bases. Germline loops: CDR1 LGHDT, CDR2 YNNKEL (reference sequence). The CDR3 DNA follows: TGTGCCAGCAGCCAAGATCTGGGGACCCTTCTGAATGAGCAGTTCTTC. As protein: CASSQDLGTLLNEQFF.

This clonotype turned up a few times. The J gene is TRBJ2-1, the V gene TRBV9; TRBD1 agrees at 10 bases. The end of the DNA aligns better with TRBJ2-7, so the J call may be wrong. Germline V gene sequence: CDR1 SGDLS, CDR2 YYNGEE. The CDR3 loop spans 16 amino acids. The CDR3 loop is CASSVGPGQGTYEQYF. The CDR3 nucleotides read TGTGCCAGCAGCGTAGGCCCGGGACAGGGGACCTACGAGCAGTACTTC.

The DNA of the CDR3 is TGTGCCAGCAGTCGGGGGGGGGACATTCAGTACTTC. Protein product: CASSRGGDIQYF. The chain joins TRBV6-1 to TRBJ2-4, with 8 bases aligning to TRBD2. Germline-derived CDR1 and CDR2 are MNHNS and SASEGT. The CDR3 loop spans 12 amino acids. After removal of 5 bases from V and 8 bases from J, the junction contained 2 bases not matched to a gene.

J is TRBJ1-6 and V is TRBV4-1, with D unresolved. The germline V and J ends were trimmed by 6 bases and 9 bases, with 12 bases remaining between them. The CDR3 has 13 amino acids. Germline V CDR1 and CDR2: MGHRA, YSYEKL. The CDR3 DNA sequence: TGCGCCAGCAGTCAATGGGTTGGTTCACCCCTCCACTTT. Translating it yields CASSQWVGSPLHF.

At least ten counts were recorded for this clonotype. The CDR3: CASSFRGGTGELFF. CDR3 DNA sequence: TGTGCCAGCAGTTTTCGTGGGGGGACCGGGGAGCTGTTTTTT. The gene calls are TRBV28 and TRBJ2-2; tentative D call: TRBD2 (6 bases). CDR3 length: 14 amino acids. Trimming took off 3 bases at V and 5 bases at J, with 10 bases between the two ends. From germline, CDR1 is MDHEN and CDR2 SYDVKM.

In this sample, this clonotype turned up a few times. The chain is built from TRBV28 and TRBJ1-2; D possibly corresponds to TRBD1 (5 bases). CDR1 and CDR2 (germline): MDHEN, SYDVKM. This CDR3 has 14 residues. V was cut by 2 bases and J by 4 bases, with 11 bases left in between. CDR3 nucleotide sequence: TGTGCCAGCAGTTTAATCACAGGAGCCTATGGCTACACCTTC. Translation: CASSLITGAYGYTF.

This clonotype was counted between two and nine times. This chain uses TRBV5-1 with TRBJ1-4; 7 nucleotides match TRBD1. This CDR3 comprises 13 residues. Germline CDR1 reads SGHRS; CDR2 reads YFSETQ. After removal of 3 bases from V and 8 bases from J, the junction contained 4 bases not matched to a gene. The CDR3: CASSYGTVEKLFF. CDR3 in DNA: TGCGCCAGCAGCTATGGGACAGTGGAAAAACTGTTTTTT.

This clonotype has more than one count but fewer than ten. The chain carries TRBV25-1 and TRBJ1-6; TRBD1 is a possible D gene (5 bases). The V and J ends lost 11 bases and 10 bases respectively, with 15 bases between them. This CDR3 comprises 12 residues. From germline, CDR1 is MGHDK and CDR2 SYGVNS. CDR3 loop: CASRWGDSPLHF. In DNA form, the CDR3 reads TGTGCCTCCAGGTGGGGGGACTCACCCCTCCACTTT.

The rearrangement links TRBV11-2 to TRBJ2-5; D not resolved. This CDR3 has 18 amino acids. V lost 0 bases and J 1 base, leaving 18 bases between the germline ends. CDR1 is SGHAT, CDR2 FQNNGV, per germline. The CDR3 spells CASSLDNGPGWVQETQYF. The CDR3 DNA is TGTGCCAGCAGCTTAGATAATGGCCCCGGGTGGGTCCAAGAGACCCAGTACTTC.

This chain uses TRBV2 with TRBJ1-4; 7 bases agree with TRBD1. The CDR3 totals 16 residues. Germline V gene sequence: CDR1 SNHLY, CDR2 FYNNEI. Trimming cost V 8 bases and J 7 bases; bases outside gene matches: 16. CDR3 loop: CASEKGAGGGGEKLFF. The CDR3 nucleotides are TGTGCCAGCGAAAAGGGGGCAGGTGGTGGTGGTGAAAAACTGTTTTTT.

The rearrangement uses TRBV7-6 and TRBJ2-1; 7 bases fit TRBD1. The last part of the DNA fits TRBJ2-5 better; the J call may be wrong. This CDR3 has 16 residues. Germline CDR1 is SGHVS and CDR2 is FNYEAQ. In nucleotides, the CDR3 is TGTGCCAGCAGCTCTAGGACAGGCCTAGAACAAGAGACCCAGTACTTC. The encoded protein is CASSSRTGLEQETQYF.

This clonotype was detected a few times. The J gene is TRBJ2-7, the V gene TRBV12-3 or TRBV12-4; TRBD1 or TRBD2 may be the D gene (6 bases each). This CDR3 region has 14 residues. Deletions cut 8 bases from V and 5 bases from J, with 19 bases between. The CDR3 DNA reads TGTGCCAGCGGTAGTGGGGGGCCCATGAACGAGCAGTACTTC. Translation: CASGSGGPMNEQYF.

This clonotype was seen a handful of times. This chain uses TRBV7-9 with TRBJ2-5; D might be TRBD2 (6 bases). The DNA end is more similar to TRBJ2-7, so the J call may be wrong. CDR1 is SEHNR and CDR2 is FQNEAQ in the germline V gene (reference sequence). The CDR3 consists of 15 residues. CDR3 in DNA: TGTGCCAGCAGCTTAAGTTGGCGGGGTTCGAGCGAGCAGTACTTC. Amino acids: CASSLSWRGSSEQYF.

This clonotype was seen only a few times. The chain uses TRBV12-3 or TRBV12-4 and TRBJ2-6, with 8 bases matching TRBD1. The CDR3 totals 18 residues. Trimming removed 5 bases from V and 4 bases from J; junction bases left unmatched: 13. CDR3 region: CASSKTGAGSPGANVLTF. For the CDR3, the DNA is TGTGCCAGCAGTAAGACAGGGGCGGGATCGCCCGGGGCCAACGTCCTGACTTTC.

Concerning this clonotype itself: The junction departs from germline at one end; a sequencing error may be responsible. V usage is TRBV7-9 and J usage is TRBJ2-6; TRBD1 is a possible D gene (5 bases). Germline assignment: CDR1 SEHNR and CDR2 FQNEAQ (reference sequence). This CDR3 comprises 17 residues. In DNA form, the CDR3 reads TGTGCCAGCAGCTTAGTACAGGTCCATACTGGGTCCAACGTCCTGACTTTC. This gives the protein CASSLVQVHTGSNVLTF.